This T cell receptor beta chain appears in the sequencing data of a study of shared clonotypes between healthy human individuals. At the level of the study: For every donor, three CD4 naive, three CD4 memory, two CD8 naive and one CD8 memory plates were used.

CD45RO-negative, CCR7-selected cells formed the naive CD8 fraction, which excluded terminally differentiated effector memory CD45RA+ cells. Germline values: CDR1 SGDLS, CDR2 YYNGEE. The CDR3 contains 17 residues. Trimming removed 0 bases from V and 5 bases from J; junction bases left unmatched: 12. With respect to this clone: Its antigen remains unknown.

Overall study findings and caveats: It was the few donors that limited the genetic and exposure-history diversity represented.

Generated by immunoSEQ multiplex PCR, the TCRdb table keeps only in-frame clones and is missing some. The table shows about 1.9 million clones, with 90% to 95% occurring only once. Sequencing was done on a sample of naive CD8+ T cells from PBMCs. This receptor was identified in a man between 18 and 35 years old in good health. Some clones in this sample may be carry-over from other donors' samples. The genes are TRBV9 and TRBJ2-7, with TRBD2 matching 9 bases. The CDR3, as DNA: TGTGCCAGCAGCGTAGGATTCATGGCGGGAGGGTACAACGAGCAGTACTTC. It encodes CASSVGFMAGGYNEQYF.